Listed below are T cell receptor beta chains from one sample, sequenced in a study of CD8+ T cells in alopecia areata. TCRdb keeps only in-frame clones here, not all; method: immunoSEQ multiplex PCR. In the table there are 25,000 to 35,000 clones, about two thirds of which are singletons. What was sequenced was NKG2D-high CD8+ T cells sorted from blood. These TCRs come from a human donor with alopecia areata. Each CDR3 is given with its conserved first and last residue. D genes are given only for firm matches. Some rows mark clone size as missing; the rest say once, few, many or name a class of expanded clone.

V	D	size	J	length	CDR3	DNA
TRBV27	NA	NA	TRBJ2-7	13	CASSSGRTYEQYF	TGTGCCAGCAGTTCCGGGCGGACCTACGAGCAGTACTTC
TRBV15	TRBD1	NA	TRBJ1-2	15	CATSPGTGWPYGYTF	TGTGCCACCAGCCCAGGGACAGGGTGGCCTTATGGCTACACCTTC
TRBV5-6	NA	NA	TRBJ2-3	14	CASSFRGSTDTQYF	TGTGCCAGCAGCTTCCGGGGCTCGACAGATACGCAGTATTTT
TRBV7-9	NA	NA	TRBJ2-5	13	CASSQIGRETQYF	TGTGCCAGCAGCCAGATCGGAAGGGAGACCCAGTACTTC
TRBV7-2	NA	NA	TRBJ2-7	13	CASGQPLSYEQYF	TGTGCCAGCGGACAGCCACTCTCCTACGAGCAGTACTTC
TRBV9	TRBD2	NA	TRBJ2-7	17	CASSVGAVGREAYEQYF	TGTGCCAGCAGCGTAGGAGCTGTGGGGCGGGAGGCCTACGAGCAGTACTTC
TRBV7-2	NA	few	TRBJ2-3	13	CASSLLTTDTQYF	TGTGCCAGCAGCTTATTAACGACAGATACGCAGTATTTT
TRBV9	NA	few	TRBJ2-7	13	CASSVGTSYEQYF	TGTGCCAGCAGCGTAGGGACATCCTACGAGCAGTACTTC
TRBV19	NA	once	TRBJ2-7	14	CASSIRDTPYEQYF	TGTGCCAGTAGTATTAGGGACACACCCTACGAGCAGTACTTC
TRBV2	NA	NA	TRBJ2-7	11	CASSVPYEQYF	TGTGCCAGCAGTGTTCCGTACGAGCAGTACTTC
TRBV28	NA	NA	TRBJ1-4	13	CASSFRRNEKLFF	TGTGCCAGCAGTTTTCGGCGGAATGAAAAACTGTTTTTT
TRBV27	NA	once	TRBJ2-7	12	CASSHGIAEQYF	TGTGCCAGCAGTCACGGGATTGCCGAGCAGTACTTC
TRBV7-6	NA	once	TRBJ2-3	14	CASSSRAPRGTQYF	TGTGCCAGCAGCTCCCGGGCCCCTCGTGGTACGCAGTATTTT
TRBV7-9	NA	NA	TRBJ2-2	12	CASSFIAGELFF	TGTGCCAGCAGCTTCATTGCCGGGGAGCTGTTTTTT
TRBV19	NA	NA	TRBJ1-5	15	CASLGRGGKNQPQHF	TGTGCCAGTTTAGGACGTGGGGGGAAGAATCAGCCCCAGCATTTT
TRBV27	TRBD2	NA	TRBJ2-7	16	CASSLSAGGFPHEQYF	TGTGCCAGCAGTTTATCGGCGGGAGGGTTTCCCCACGAGCAGTACTTC